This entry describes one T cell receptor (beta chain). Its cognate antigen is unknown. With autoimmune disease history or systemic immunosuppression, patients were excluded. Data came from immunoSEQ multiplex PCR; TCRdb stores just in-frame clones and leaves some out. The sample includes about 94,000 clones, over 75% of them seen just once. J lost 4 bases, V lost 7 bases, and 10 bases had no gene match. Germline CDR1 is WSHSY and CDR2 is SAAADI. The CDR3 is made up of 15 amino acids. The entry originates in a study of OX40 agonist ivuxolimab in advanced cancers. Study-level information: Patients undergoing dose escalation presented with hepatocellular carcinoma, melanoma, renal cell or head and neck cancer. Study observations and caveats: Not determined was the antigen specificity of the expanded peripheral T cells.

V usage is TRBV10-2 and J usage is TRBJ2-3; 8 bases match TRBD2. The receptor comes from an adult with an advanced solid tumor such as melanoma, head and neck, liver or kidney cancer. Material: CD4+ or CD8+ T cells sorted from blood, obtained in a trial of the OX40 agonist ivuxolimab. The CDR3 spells CASTRSGGGADTQYF. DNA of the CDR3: TGCGCCAGCACCAGGAGCGGGGGAGGCGCAGATACGCAGTATTTT.